This TCR beta chain originates from a study of blood T cell repertoires in COVID-19. The CDR3 is made up of 13 amino acids. The germline V gene has CDR1 SGHAT and CDR2 FQNNGV. Trimming pared 7 bases from V and 0 bases from J, leaving 6 bases between. Sequencing was performed with immunoSEQ multiplex PCR; in TCRdb, only in-frame clones are kept and a portion is missing. The sample includes 84,000 or so clones, 70% to 90% of them seen just once. The chain combines TRBV11-2 with TRBJ2-2; D is unresolved. The origin of this receptor is a human donor in a cohort sampled during active COVID-19. The sample taken for sequencing was peripheral blood. This chain's CDR3 is CASTPTNTGELFF. CDR3 coding DNA: TGTGCCAGCACCCCAACGAACACCGGGGAGCTGTTTTTT.